This TCR beta chain was found in a study of OX40 agonist ivuxolimab in advanced cancers. Assay used: immunoSEQ multiplex PCR; TCRdb lists only in-frame clones, some missing. The data show over 55,000 clones, about 79% seen once. This receptor was obtained from an adult with an advanced solid tumor such as melanoma, head and neck, liver or kidney cancer. Sequenced material: CD4+ or CD8+ T cells sorted from blood, taken in a trial of the OX40 agonist ivuxolimab.

CDR3 region: CASSLQKETQYF. The CDR3 bases are TGTGCCAGCAGCTTACAGAAAGAGACCCAGTACTTC. This chain uses TRBV11-2 with TRBJ2-5; the D is unclear. V was cut by 2 bases and J by 3 bases, with 4 bases left in between. The V gene's germline CDR1 is SGHAT and CDR2 FQNNGV. CDR3 length equals 12 residues.